This TCR beta chain was sequenced during a study of T cell changes during pregnancy in multiple sclerosis. This clone was seen a single time. V shed 1 base and J shed 3 bases, with 13 bases lying between them. Germline-derived CDR1 and CDR2 are LNHDA and SQIVND (reference sequence). This CDR3 region has 15 residues. Sequenced by immunoSEQ multiplex PCR; TCRdb stores in-frame clones only, minus some. The sample records 55,000 to 70,000 clones, roughly 92% being singletons. This TCR was sampled from a female donor in good health, enrolled as a control in a pregnancy study. The rearrangement joins TRBV19 to TRBJ2-7; weak D call: TRBD1 (6 bases). The specimen was CD8+ T cells from peripheral blood mononuclear cells, collected in the third trimester of pregnancy. The CDR3 loop is CASSIGTGTYYEQYF. The CDR3 DNA is TGTGCCAGTAGTATAGGAACCGGGACATACTACGAGCAGTACTTC.